The T cell receptor (beta chain) under discussion was sequenced for a study of a mutant IDH1 vaccine in newly diagnosed glioma. Study-level background: Visit V12 was conducted at week 35 as the safety follow-up. Visit V13 came later, at week 47.

Method: immunoSEQ multiplex PCR; TCRdb's copy keeps in-frame clones and lacks some. Here the sample spans tens of thousands of clones, roughly two thirds being singletons. Comment on this clone: Its specificity is unknown.

Regarding time point: week 47, end of study. Topical imiquimod was applied with each vaccine dose, which held 300 ug of mutant IDH1 20-mer peptide. At weeks 1, 3, 5, 7, 11, 15, 19 and 23, patients received a vaccination, eight in all. Each tumor in the donors was a new WHO grade 3 or 4 astrocytoma, IDH1-mutant and ATRX-lost. This CDR3 is built from 12 residues. Per germline, CDR1 KGHSH and CDR2 LQKENI. V lost 5 bases to trimming and J lost 5 bases, with 7 bases between them. The chain recombines TRBV18 with TRBJ2-1; D unclear. The clonotype originates from a man between 40 and 49 years old with glioma. Some clones in this sample may be carry-over from other donors' samples. The source was peripheral blood mononuclear cells (PBMCs), collected from a glioma patient whose treatment included an IDH1 peptide vaccine. CDR3 nucleotides: TGTGCCAGCTCAGCGGAGCACAATGAGCAGTTCTTC. Its translation: CASSAEHNEQFF. Based on the CDR3 plus reference TRBV18 and TRBJ2-1, the full variable domain is NAGVMQNPRHLVRRRGQEARLRCSPMKGHSHVYWYRQLPEEGLKFMVYLQKENIIDESGMPKERFSAEFPKEGPSILRIQQVVRGDSAAYFCASSAEHNEQFFGPGTRLTVL.